The clone carrying this T cell receptor beta chain was observed a handful of times. As yet, its antigen is unknown. The data are from a study of OX40 agonist ivuxolimab in advanced cancers. Study-wide context: One hepatocellular carcinoma and a couple of cutaneous melanoma patients partially responded.

The CDR3 is made up of 16 amino acids. CDR1 and CDR2 (germline): SGHNT, YYREEE (reference sequence). V was trimmed by 4 bases and J by 0 bases, leaving 14 bases between them. Patients who had autoimmune disease history or got systemic immunosuppression were left out. Samples were taken at baseline and on day 1 of cycles 4 and 7. Profiled with immunoSEQ multiplex PCR; TCRdb holds only in-frame clones, not every one. The sample has 65,000 to 95,000 clones, roughly 86% seen once; the top ten hold around 7%. Study results and caveats: Several nonresponders also turned out to have low normalized T-cell clonal expansion.

The sample in question was CD4+ or CD8+ T cells sorted from blood, obtained in a trial of the OX40 agonist ivuxolimab. The clonotype was recovered from an adult with an advanced solid tumor such as melanoma, head and neck, liver or kidney cancer. This chain joins TRBV5-4 and TRBJ2-1, with D perhaps TRBD2 (6 bases). CDR3 DNA: TGTGCCAGCAGCCATGGAGGGGTCACCTCCTACAATGAGCAGTTCTTC. As protein: CASSHGGVTSYNEQFF.